These 3 T cell receptor beta chains came from one sample sequenced in a study of control samples from healthy donors and cancer patients. Repertoires were generated with immunoSEQ multiplex PCR, while TCRdb's copy carries only in-frame clones and drops some. Among about 140,000 clones listed, about 85% were seen once. The sample comprised blood. The receptors shown here come from a woman in her 30s in good health.

V is TRBV3-1 (or the pseudogene TRBV3-2) and J is TRBJ1-2, with D hard to call. V shed 4 bases and J shed 1 base, with 10 bases lying between them. Germline-derived CDR1 and CDR2 are LGHDT and YNNKEL (reference sequence). This CDR3 region has 14 residues. For the CDR3, the DNA is TGTGCCAGCAGCCCCTTGGGATATAACTATGGCTACACCTTC. Translating it yields CASSPLGYNYGYTF.

This chain connects TRBV5-5 to TRBJ2-6; tentatively, D is TRBD1 (6 bases). The germline gives CDR1 SGHKS, CDR2 YYEKEE (reference sequence). This CDR3 is 15 amino acids long. V dropped 2 bases and J dropped 2 bases, with 8 bases sitting between them. As DNA, the CDR3 is TGTGCCAGCAGCTTCGCAGGGGCTGGGGCCAACGTCCTGACTTTC. Its translation: CASSFAGAGANVLTF.

Only one count was recorded for this clone. This sequence joins TRBV5-4 and TRBJ2-3; 7 bases line up with TRBD2. The CDR3 totals 17 residues. Germline CDR1 is SGHNT and CDR2 is YYREEE (reference sequence). V shed 0 bases, J shed 0 bases, and the junction held 7 bases outside the gene matches. The CDR3 sequence: CASSLGASGASTDTQYF. The CDR3, as DNA: TGTGCCAGCAGCTTGGGGGCTAGCGGAGCTAGCACAGATACGCAGTATTTT.